The subject of this entry is one TCR beta chain. As yet, its antigen is unknown. A J-beta primer mix and a sample-barcoded 5' primer were used in a second PCR of roughly 7 to 12 cycles. Via MiXCR, TCRdb re-called the 5' RACE reads, giving one row per CDR3 protein. Among about 1.8 million distinct CDR3 sequences, less than 50% were seen once, and the ten largest hold approximately 2%. The data stem from a study of blood T cells in healthy people across ages. The trim removed 3 bases at V and 3 bases at J, leaving 6 bases unmatched. Germline assignment: CDR1 MDHEN and CDR2 SYDVKM. This CDR3 comprises 15 residues. Broader study findings: There was a strong correlation between TCR beta diversity and naive T cell percentage. Expanded clonotype changes were possibly confounded by unknown donor CMV status.

The J gene is TRBJ2-7, the V gene TRBV28; the match to TRBD1 covers 9 bases. This clonotype was sampled from a woman aged 40 to 55 in good health. The specimen sequenced was blood. The DNA for the CDR3 is TGTGCCAGCAGTTTCGGACAGGGGCCTCTCTACGAGCAGTACTTC. As protein: CASSFGQGPLYEQYF.